This T cell receptor (beta chain) appears in the sequencing data of a study of shared clonotypes between healthy human individuals. As defined, naive CD8 cells were CD45RO-negative and positively selected for CCR7, with terminally differentiated effector memory CD45RA+ cells excluded. The study drew its donors from healthy HIV-negative adults without recent acute infections or vaccinations. All participating donors were Caucasian adults from Nashville, Tennessee. Germline CDR1 is SNHLY and CDR2 is FYNNEI. V shed 0 bases and J shed 6 bases, with 8 bases lying between them. The CDR3 covers 13 residues. Study-level results: Shared clonotypes across all four donors exceeded non-shared ones in generation probability. Having only a few donors restricted how much genetic and exposure-history diversity was captured.

Sequenced by immunoSEQ multiplex PCR; TCRdb stores in-frame clones only, minus some. The sample includes a few million clones, just under 95% of them seen just once. For this clone: Its antigen is not known.

Sequenced material: naive CD8+ T cells from PBMCs. The rearrangement uses TRBV2 and TRBJ1-2; D remains unclear. The TCR sequence derives from a young man in good health. Some clones in this sample may be carry-over from other donors' samples. This CDR3 reads CASSEALRDGYTF. In DNA, the CDR3 is TGTGCCAGCAGTGAAGCGCTTAGGGATGGCTACACCTTC.